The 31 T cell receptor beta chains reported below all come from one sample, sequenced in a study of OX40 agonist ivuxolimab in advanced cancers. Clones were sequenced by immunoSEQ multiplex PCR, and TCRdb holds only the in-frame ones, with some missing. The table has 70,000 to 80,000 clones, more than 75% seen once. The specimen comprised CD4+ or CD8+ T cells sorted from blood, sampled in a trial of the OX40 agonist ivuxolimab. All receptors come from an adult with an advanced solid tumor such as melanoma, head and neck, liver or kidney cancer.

CDR3 region: CASSYSIRGDEQFF. In DNA form, the CDR3 reads TGTGCCAGCAGTTACTCGATCAGGGGAGATGAGCAGTTCTTC. The rearrangement joins TRBV6-5 to TRBJ2-1, with D maybe TRBD1 (6 bases). The CDR3 sequence is 14 residues long. The germline V and J ends were trimmed by 0 bases and 8 bases, with 11 bases remaining between them. Germline lookup yields CDR1 MNHEY and CDR2 SVGAGI.

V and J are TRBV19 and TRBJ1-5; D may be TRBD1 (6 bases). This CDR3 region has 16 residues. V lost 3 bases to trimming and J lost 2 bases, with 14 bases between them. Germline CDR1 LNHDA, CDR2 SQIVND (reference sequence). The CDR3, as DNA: TGTGCCAGTAGTATGGGTGTGGGGGCCCGCAATCAGCCCCAGCATTTT. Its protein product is CASSMGVGARNQPQHF.

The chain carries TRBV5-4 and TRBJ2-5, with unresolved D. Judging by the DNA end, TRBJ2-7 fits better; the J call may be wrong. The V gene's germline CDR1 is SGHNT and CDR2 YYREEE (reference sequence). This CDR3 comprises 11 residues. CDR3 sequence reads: CASSLNYEQYF. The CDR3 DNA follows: TGTGCCAGCAGCCTGAACTACGAGCAGTACTTC.

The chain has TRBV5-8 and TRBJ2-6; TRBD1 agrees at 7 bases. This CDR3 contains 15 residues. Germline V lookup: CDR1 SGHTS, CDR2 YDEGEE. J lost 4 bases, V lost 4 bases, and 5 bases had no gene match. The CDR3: CASSPGTAGANVLTF. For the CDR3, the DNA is TGTGCCAGCAGCCCCGGGACAGCCGGGGCCAACGTCCTGACTTTC.

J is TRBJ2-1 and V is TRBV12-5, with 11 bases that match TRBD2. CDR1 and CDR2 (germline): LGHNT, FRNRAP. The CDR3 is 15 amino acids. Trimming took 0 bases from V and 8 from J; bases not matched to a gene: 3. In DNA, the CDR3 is TGTGCTAGTGGTTTGGTAACTAGCGGGAGTTATGAGCAGTTCTTC. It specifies CASGLVTSGSYEQFF.

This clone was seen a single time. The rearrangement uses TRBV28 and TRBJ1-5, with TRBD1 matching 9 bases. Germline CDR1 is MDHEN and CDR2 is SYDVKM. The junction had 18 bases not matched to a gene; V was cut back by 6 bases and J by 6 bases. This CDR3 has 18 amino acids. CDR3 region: CASRTLTGGWQTGQPQHF. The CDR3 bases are TGTGCCAGCAGGACGCTGACAGGGGGTTGGCAAACGGGTCAGCCCCAGCATTTT. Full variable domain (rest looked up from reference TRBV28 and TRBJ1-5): DVKVTQSSRYLVKRTGEKVFLECVQDMDHENMFWYRQDPGLGLRLIYFSYDVKMKEKGDIPEGYSVSREKKERFSLILESASTNQTSMYLCASRTLTGGWQTGQPQHFGDGTRLSIL.

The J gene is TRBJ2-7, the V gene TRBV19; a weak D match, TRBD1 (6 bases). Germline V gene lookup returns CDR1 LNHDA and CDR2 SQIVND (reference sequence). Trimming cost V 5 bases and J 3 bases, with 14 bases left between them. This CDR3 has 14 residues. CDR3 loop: CASSVTTGFYEQYF. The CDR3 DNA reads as TGTGCCAGTAGTGTAACCACAGGGTTCTACGAGCAGTACTTC.

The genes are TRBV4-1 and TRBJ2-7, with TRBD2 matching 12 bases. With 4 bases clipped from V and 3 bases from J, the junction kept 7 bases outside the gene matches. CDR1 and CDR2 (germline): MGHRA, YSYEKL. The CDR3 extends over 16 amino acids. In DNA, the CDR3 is TGCGCCAGCAGCCTTGGGACTAGCGGGTACCTCTACGAGCAGTACTTC. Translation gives CASSLGTSGYLYEQYF.

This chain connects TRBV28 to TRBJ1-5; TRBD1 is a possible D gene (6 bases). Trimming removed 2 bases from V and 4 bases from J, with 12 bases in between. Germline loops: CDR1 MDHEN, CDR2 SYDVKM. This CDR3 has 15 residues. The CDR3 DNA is TGTGCCAGCAGTTTAAGGGGGGAGGGGAATCAGCCCCAGCATTTT. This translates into CASSLRGEGNQPQHF.

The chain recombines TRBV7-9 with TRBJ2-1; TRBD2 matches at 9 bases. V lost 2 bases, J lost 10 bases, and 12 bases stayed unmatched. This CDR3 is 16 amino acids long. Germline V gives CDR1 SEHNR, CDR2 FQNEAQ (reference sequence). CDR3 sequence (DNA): TGTGCCAGCAGCTTAACTCTTAGCGGGAGAAGAAAGGAGCAGTTCTTC. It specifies CASSLTLSGRRKEQFF.

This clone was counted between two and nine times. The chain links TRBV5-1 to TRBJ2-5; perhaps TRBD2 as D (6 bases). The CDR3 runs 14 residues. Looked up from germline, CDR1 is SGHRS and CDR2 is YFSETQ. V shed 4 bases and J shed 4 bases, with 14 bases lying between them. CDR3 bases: TGCGCCAGCAGCCCTGGCTGGGGAGGAGAGACCCAGTACTTC. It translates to CASSPGWGGETQYF.

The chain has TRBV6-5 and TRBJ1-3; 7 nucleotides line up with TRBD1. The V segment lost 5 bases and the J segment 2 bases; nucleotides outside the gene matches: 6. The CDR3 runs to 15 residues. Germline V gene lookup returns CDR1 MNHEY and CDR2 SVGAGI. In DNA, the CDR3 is TGTGCCAGCAGTCGAGCGGGACAGACTGGAAACACCATATATTTT. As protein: CASSRAGQTGNTIYF.

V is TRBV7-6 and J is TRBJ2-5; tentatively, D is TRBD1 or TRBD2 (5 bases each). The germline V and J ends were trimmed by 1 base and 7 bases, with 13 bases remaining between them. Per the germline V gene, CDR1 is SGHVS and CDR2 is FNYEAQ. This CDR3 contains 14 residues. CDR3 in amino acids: CASSLDEGMGTQYF. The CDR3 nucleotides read TGTGCCAGCAGCTTAGATGAGGGGATGGGGACCCAGTACTTC.

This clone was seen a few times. The CDR3 DNA reads as TGTGCCATCAGTGAGTCGGGTCTAGCGGGAGGACCAGATACGCAGTATTTT. Amino acid sequence: CAISESGLAGGPDTQYF. The chain couples TRBV10-3 to TRBJ2-3; TRBD2 aligns across 11 bases. Germline V gene lookup returns CDR1 ENHRY and CDR2 SYGVKD. This CDR3 is 17 amino acids long. Germline trimming cut 0 bases from V and 4 bases from J; bases unmatched to any gene: 6.

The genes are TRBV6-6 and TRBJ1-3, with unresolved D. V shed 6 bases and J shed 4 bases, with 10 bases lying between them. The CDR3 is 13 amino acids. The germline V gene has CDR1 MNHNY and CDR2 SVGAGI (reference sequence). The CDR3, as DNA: TGTGCCAGCAGCCCACGTCTGGGAAACACCATATATTTT. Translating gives CASSPRLGNTIYF.

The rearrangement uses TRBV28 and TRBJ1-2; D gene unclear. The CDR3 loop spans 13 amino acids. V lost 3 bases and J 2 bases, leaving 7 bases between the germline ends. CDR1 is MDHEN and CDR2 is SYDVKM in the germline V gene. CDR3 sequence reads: CASSFSINYGYTF. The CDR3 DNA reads TGTGCCAGCAGTTTTAGCATCAACTATGGCTACACCTTC.

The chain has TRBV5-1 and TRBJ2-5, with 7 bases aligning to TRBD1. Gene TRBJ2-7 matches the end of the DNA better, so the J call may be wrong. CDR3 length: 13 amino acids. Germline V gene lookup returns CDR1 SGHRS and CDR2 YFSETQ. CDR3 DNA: TGCGCCAGCAGCCGGGACAGCTACTACGAGCAGTACTTC. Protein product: CASSRDSYYEQYF.

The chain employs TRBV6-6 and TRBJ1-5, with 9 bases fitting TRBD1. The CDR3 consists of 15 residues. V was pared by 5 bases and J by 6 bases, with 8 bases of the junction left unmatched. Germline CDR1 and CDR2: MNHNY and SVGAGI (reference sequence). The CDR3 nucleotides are TGTGCCAGCAGTGGGGGACAGGGAAGAAGTCAGCCCCAGCATTTT. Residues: CASSGGQGRSQPQHF.

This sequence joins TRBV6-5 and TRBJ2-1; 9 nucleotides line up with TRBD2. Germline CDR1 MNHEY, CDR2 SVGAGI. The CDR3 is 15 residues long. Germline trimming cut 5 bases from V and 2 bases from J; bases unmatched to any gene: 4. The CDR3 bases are TGTGCCAGCAGTATAGCGGGAGCAGCCTACAATGAGCAGTTCTTC. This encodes CASSIAGAAYNEQFF.

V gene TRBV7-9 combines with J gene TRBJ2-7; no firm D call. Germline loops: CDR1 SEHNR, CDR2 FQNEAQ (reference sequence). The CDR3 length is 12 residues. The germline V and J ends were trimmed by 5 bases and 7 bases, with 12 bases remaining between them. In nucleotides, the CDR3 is TGTGCCAGCAGCAGCCCGGTAGGGGAGCAGTACTTC. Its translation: CASSSPVGEQYF.

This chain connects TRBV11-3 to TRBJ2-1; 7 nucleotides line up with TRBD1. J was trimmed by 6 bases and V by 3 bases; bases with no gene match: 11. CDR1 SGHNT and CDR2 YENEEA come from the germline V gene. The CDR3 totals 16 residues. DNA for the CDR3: TGTGCCAGCAGCTTTGAGGGGTGGGGACAGATCAATGAGCAGTTCTTC. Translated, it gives CASSFEGWGQINEQFF.

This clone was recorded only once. The CDR3 nucleotides are TGTGCCAGCAGTTCTCCCCTCCGGTCCCCCGGCGGCACCGGGGAGCTGTTTTTT. Protein sequence: CASSSPLRSPGGTGELFF. The V and J genes are TRBV27 and TRBJ2-2; D is unresolved. The V end lost 4 bases, the J end lost 4 bases, and 22 bases lay between the germline ends. Germline V CDR1 and CDR2: MNHEY, SMNVEV (reference sequence). The CDR3 totals 18 residues.

CDR3 DNA: TGCAGTGCAAAGACAGGGCCTGAGCAGTTCTTC. Amino acid sequence: CSAKTGPEQFF. This chain uses TRBV20-1 with TRBJ2-1; 7 positions match TRBD1. Germline-derived CDR1 and CDR2 are DFQATT and SNEGSKA (reference sequence). The length of the CDR3 is 11 residues. Trimming took 6 bases from V and 9 from J; bases not matched to a gene: 5.

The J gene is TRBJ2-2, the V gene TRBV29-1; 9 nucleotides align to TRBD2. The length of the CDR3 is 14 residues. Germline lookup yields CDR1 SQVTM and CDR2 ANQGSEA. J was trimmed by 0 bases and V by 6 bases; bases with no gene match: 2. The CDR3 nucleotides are TGCAGCGTCAGACTAGCGGCGAACACCGGGGAGCTGTTTTTT. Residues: CSVRLAANTGELFF.

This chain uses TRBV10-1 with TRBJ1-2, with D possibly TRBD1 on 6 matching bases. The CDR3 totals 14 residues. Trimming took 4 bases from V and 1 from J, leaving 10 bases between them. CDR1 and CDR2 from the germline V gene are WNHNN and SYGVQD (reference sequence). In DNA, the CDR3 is TGCGCCAGCAGTGGAGGGGGAGATAACTATGGCTACACCTTC. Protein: CASSGGGDNYGYTF.

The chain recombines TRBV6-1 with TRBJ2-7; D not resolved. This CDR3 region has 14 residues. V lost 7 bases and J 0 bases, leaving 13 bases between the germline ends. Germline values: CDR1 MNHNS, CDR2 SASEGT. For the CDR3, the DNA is TGTGCCAGCATCATTCGAGGCGGCTCCTACGAGCAGTACTTC. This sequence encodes CASIIRGGSYEQYF.

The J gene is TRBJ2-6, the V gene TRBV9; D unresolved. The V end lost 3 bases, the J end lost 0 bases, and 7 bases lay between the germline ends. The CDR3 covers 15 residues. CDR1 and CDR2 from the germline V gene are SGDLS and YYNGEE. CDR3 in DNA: TGTGCCAGCAGCGCCCTTGGCTCTGGGGCCAACGTCCTGACTTTC. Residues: CASSALGSGANVLTF.

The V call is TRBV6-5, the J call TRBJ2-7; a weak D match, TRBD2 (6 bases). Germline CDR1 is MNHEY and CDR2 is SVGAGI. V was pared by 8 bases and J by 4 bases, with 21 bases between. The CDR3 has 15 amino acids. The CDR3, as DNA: TGTGCCAGCCGAGTAATGGTAGCGGACCAATACGAGCAGTACTTC. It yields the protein CASRVMVADQYEQYF.

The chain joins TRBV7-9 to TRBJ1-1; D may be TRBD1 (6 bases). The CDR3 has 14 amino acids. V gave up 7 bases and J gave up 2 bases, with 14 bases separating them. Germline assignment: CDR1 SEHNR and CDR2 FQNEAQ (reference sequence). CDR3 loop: CASTPGGSNTEAFF. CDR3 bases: TGTGCCAGCACCCCCGGGGGCAGTAACACTGAAGCTTTCTTT.

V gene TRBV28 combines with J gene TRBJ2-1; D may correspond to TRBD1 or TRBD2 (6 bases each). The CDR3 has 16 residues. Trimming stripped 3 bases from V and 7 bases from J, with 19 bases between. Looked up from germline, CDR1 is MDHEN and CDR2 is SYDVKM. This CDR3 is CASSFFGSPQGNEQFF. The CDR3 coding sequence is TGTGCCAGCAGTTTCTTCGGGAGTCCCCAGGGGAATGAGCAGTTCTTC.

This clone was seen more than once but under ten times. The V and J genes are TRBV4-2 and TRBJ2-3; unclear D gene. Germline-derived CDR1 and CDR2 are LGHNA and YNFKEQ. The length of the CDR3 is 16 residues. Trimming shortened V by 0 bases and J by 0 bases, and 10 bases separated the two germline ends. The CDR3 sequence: CASSQESYVSTDTQYF. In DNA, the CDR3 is TGTGCCAGCAGCCAAGAGAGCTATGTGAGCACAGATACGCAGTATTTT.